This T cell receptor beta chain came from a study of blood T cell repertoires in COVID-19. Overall study: Acute-phase and convalescent COVID-19 samples originated in the United States, Italy and Spain. T cells, B-cell-depleted T cells, or PBMCs supplied cDNA or gDNA.

Source study methods: Using reference gene primer amplification, nucleated cell counts were estimated. Assay: immunoSEQ multiplex PCR; the TCRdb copy retains only in-frame clones and omits some. D and trimming come from the DNA, and the V and J calls and clone size come from that table. The profile shows roughly 250,000 clones, about 88% of them singletons. The source of this sequence is a woman aged 35 to 49 who had recovered from COVID-19. Sequences were obtained from peripheral blood.

The CDR3 coding sequence is TGCGCCAGCACCTCAGGGTGGGCGAACACCGGGGAGCTGTTTTTT. It codes for CASTSGWANTGELFF. V usage is TRBV5-1 and J usage is TRBJ2-2, with a tentative D call TRBD1 (5 bases). Germline V gene lookup returns CDR1 SGHRS and CDR2 YFSETQ. Trimming stripped 6 bases from V and 0 bases from J, with 12 bases between. The CDR3 length is 15 residues.